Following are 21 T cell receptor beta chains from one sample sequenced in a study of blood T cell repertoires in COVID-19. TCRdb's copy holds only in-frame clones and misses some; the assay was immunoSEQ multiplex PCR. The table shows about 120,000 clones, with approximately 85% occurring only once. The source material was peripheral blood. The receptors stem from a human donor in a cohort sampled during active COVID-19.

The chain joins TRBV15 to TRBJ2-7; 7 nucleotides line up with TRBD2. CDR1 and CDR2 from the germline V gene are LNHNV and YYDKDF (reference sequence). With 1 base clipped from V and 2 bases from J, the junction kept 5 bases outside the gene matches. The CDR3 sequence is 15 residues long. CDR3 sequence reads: CATSRGLGGAYEQYF. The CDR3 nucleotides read TGTGCCACCAGCAGAGGCCTTGGGGGGGCCTACGAGCAGTACTTC.

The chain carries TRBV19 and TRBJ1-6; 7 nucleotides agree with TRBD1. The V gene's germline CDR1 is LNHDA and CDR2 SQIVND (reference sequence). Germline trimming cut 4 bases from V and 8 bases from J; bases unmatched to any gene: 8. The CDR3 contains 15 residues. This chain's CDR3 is CASSTSDRAHSPLHF. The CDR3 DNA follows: TGTGCCAGTAGTACCTCAGACAGGGCCCATTCACCCCTCCACTTT.

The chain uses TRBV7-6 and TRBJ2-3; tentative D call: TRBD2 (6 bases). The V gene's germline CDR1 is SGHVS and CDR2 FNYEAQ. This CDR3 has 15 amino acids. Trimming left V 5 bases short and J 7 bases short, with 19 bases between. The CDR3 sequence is CASSAGGGYPHTQYF. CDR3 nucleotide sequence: TGTGCCAGCAGCGCAGGTGGGGGGTACCCTCATACGCAGTATTTT.

Here the CDR3 reads CASSRQAPEHGYTF. CDR3 nucleotide sequence: TGCGCCAGCAGCCGACAGGCGCCCGAGCATGGCTACACCTTC. V usage is TRBV5-1 and J usage is TRBJ1-2; tentative D call: TRBD1 (6 bases). The CDR3 has 14 residues. CDR1 and CDR2 (germline): SGHRS, YFSETQ. V gave up 4 bases and J gave up 6 bases, with 16 bases separating them.

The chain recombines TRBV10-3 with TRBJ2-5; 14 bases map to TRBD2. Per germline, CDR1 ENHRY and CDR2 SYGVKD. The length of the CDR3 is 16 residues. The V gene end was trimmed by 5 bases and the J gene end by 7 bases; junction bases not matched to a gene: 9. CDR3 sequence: CAISTGTSGGFGTQYF. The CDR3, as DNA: TGTGCCATCAGTACCGGGACTAGCGGGGGATTTGGGACCCAGTACTTC.

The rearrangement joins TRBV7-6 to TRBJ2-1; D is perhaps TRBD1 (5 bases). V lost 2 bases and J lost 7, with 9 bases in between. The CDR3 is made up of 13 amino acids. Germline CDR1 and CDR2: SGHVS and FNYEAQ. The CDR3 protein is CASSLRNRNEQFF. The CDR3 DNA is TGTGCCAGCAGCTTACGGAACAGGAATGAGCAGTTCTTC.

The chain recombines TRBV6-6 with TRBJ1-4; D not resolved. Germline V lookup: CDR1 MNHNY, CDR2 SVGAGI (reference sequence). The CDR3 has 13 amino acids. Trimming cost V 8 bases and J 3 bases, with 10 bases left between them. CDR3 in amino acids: CASRTGANEKLFF. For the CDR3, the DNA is TGTGCCAGCCGGACCGGGGCTAATGAAAAACTGTTTTTT.

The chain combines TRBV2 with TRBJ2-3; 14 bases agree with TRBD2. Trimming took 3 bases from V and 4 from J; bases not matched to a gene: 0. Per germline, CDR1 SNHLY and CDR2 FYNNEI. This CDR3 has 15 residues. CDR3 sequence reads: CASSEGLAGADTQYF. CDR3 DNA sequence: TGTGCCAGCAGTGAGGGACTAGCGGGGGCAGATACGCAGTATTTT.

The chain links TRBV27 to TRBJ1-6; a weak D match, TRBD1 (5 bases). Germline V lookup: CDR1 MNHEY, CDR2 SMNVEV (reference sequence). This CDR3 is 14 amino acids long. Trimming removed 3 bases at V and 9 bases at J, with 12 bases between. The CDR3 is CASSLAGRVSPLHF. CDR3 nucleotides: TGTGCCAGCAGTTTGGCAGGGAGGGTTTCACCCCTCCACTTT.

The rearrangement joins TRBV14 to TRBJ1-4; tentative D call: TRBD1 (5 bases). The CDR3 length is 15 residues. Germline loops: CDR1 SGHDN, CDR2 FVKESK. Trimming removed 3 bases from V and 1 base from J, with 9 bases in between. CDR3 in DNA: TGTGCCAGCAGCCACCTTGACAGAACTAATGAAAAACTGTTTTTT. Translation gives CASSHLDRTNEKLFF.

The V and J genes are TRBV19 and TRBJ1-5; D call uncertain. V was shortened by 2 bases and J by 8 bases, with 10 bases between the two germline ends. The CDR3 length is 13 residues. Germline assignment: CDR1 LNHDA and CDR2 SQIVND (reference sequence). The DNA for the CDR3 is TGTGCCAGTAGTATATTTAGGGAGGAGCCCCAGCATTTT. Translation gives CASSIFREEPQHF.

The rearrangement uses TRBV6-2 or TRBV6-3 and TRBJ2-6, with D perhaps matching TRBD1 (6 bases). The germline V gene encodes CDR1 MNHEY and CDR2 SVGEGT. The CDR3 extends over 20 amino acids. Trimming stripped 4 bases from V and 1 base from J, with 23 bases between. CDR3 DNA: TGTGCCAGCAGTTTCGAACGTACCCCGGGACACCCATCTGGGGCCAACGTCCTGACTTTC. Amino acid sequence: CASSFERTPGHPSGANVLTF.

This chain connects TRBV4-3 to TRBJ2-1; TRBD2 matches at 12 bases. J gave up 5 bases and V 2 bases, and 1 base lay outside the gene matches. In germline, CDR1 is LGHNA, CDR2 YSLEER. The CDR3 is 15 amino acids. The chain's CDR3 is CASSQLAGGHNEQFF. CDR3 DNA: TGCGCCAGCAGCCAACTAGCGGGGGGGCACAATGAGCAGTTCTTC.

The CDR3 DNA reads TGTGCCAGCAGATTCGCCCCTACAGGGATCGAGACCCAGTACTTC. This codes for CASRFAPTGIETQYF. The chain is built from TRBV5-5 and TRBJ2-5; maybe TRBD1 (6 bases). V lost 5 bases, J lost 5 bases, and 19 bases lay in between. The CDR3 loop spans 15 amino acids. Germline CDR1 SGHKS, CDR2 YYEKEE (reference sequence).

This CDR3 is CASSQELGTAPRNYEQYF. As DNA, the CDR3 is TGTGCCAGCAGCCAGGAGTTAGGGACAGCACCGAGGAACTACGAGCAGTACTTC. V gene TRBV7-9 combines with J gene TRBJ2-7, with TRBD1 identical over 7 bases. CDR3 length: 18 amino acids. Germline CDR1 and CDR2: SEHNR and FQNEAQ (reference sequence). Trimming took 5 bases from V and 3 from J; bases not matched to a gene: 19.

CDR3 amino acids: CASGQRGPTPLDTGELFF. The CDR3 DNA is TGTGCTAGTGGCCAGCGGGGGCCCACCCCCTTGGACACCGGGGAGCTGTTTTTT. This sequence joins TRBV12-5 and TRBJ2-2; 8 nucleotides match TRBD2. Trimming cost V 6 bases and J 3 bases; bases outside gene matches: 15. CDR3 length: 18 amino acids. Germline values: CDR1 LGHNT, CDR2 FRNRAP.

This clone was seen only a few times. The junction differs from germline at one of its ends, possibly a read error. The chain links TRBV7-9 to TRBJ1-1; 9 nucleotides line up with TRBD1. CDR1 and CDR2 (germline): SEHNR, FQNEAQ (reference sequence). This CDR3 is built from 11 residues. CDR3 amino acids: CASSLGQGEIF. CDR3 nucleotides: TGTGCCAGCAGCTTAGGACAGGGGGAAATCTTT. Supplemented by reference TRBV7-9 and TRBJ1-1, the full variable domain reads DTGVSQNPRHKITKRGQNVTFRCDPISEHNRLYWYRQTLGQGPEFLTYFQNEAQLEKSRLLSDRFSAERPKGSFSTLEIQRTEQGDSAMYLCASSLGQGEIFGQGTRLTVV.

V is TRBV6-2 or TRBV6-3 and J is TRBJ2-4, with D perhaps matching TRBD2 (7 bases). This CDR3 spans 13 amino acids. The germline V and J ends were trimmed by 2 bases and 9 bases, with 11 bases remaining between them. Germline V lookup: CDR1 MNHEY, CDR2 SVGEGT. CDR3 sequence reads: CASSYRGEGIQYF. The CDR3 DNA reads TGTGCCAGCAGTTACAGGGGGGAGGGCATTCAGTACTTC.

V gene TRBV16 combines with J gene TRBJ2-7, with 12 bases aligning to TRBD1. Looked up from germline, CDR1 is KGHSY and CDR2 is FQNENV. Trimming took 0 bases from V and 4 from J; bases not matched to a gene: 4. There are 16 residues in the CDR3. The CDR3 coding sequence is TGTGCCAGCAGCCAATCGGGACAGGGGGCGCGGTACGAGCAGTACTTC. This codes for CASSQSGQGARYEQYF.

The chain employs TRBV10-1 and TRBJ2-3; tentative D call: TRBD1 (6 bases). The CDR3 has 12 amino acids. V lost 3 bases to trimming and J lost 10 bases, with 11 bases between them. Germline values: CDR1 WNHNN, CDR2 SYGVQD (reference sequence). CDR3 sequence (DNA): TGCGCCAGCAGTGAACTAGGGGGAGCGCAGTATTTT. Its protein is CASSELGGAQYF.

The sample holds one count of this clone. CDR3 region: CASSQDTGPSYNEQFF. The DNA of the CDR3 is TGTGCCAGCAGCCAAGACACAGGGCCTTCCTACAATGAGCAGTTCTTC. V and J are TRBV3-1 (or the pseudogene TRBV3-2) and TRBJ2-1, with a tentative D call TRBD1 (6 bases). Germline V CDR1 and CDR2: LGHDT, YNNKEL (reference sequence). With 0 bases removed from V and 1 base from J, the gap between germline ends came to 10 bases. This CDR3 has 16 residues.